The 30 T cell receptor beta chains presented below share a single source sample, sequenced in a study of blood T cells in healthy people across ages (dated by TCRdb to the mid-2010s). To prepare the library, 5' RACE was applied. The sample was run on an Illumina HiSeq 2500. A second 7 to 11 cycle PCR used a sample-barcoded 5' primer and a J-beta primer mix. TCRdb itself trimmed the public reads at Q25 with fastp, ran MiXCR and retained productive beta chains. When rows share a CDR3 protein, they turn into one entry using the most common DNA and genes. The sample table shows some 760,000 distinct CDR3 sequences, and 20% to 25% are seen once. The ten largest account for approximately 3.7% of the sample. This same sample was also part of a study on T cells of mothers and their children.

The specimen sequenced was blood. The receptors derive from a boy under 18 in good health.

This clonotype was detected a few times. The V and J genes are TRBV6-5 and TRBJ1-1; 9 nucleotides align to TRBD1. The CDR3 is made up of 16 amino acids. V lost 6 bases to trimming and J lost 1 base; unmatched junction nucleotides: 9. CDR1 and CDR2 from the germline V gene are MNHEY and SVGAGI. The DNA of the CDR3 is TGTGCCAGCAGCCGCCTCCCGGGACAGGGGAACACTGAAGCTTTCTTT. Protein product: CASSRLPGQGNTEAFF.

This clonotype was seen a handful of times. The J gene is TRBJ2-5, the V gene TRBV7-9; 9 bases fit TRBD2. Trimming at V came to 6 bases and at J to 1 base, leaving 3 bases not matched to a gene. The germline CDR1 and CDR2 sequences are SEHNR and FQNEAQ (reference sequence). The CDR3 is made up of 14 amino acids. CDR3 protein: CASSTTSGQETQYF. The CDR3 DNA sequence: TGTGCCAGCAGTACGACTAGCGGCCAAGAGACCCAGTACTTC. The full variable domain, rest sourced from reference TRBV7-9 and TRBJ2-5, is DTGVSQNPRHKITKRGQNVTFRCDPISEHNRLYWYRQTLGQGPEFLTYFQNEAQLEKSRLLSDRFSAERPKGSFSTLEIQRTEQGDSAMYLCASSTTSGQETQYFGPGTRLLVL.

The chain couples TRBV28 to TRBJ2-7; D not certain. V gave up 4 bases and J gave up 7 bases, with 11 bases separating them. There are 12 residues in the CDR3. From germline, CDR1 is MDHEN and CDR2 SYDVKM. The CDR3 sequence is CASSSPLREQYF. The CDR3 region has the DNA TGTGCCAGCAGTTCACCCCTTCGGGAGCAGTACTTC.

This clonotype has more than one count but fewer than ten. The chain combines TRBV2 with TRBJ2-1; 10 nucleotides match TRBD2. Germline V gene sequence: CDR1 SNHLY, CDR2 FYNNEI. CDR3 length: 14 residues. The ends lost 8 bases at V and 5 bases at J; junction bases unmatched: 6. The DNA of the CDR3 is TGTGCCAGCCTTAGCGGGGGGCCAAACAATGAGCAGTTCTTC. Translated: CASLSGGPNNEQFF.

In regard to this clonotype: At one of its ends the junction is not consistent with the germline gene, which may arise from a read error. The chain has TRBV9 and TRBJ2-2; unclear D gene. This CDR3 has 14 residues. CDR1 and CDR2 from the germline V gene are SGDLS and YYNGEE. The CDR3 reads CANSVDGPTGELFF. The CDR3 DNA follows: TGTGCCAACAGCGTAGATGGGCCCACCGGGGAGCTGTTTTTT.

The sample holds a few counts of this clonotype. The chain is built from TRBV4-2 and TRBJ1-4; D is ambiguous. The V and J ends lost 0 bases and 6 bases respectively, with 8 bases between them. Germline V gene lookup returns CDR1 LGHNA and CDR2 YNFKEQ. This CDR3 has 14 amino acids. CDR3 bases: TGTGCCAGCAGCCAAGAGGTTATTTATGAAAAACTGTTTTTT. Protein: CASSQEVIYEKLFF.

This clonotype has only a few counts. V is TRBV30 and J is TRBJ2-6; D call uncertain. The CDR3 length is 14 residues. Looked up from germline, CDR1 is GTSNPN and CDR2 is SVGIG (reference sequence). The V gene lost 2 bases and the J gene lost 4 bases, with 9 bases spanning the gap. The CDR3 reads CAWSSGYGANVLTF. Here the CDR3 DNA reads TGTGCCTGGAGTTCTGGGTACGGGGCCAACGTCCTGACTTTC.

J is TRBJ2-5 and V is TRBV18, with TRBD1 matching 7 bases. The V segment lost 7 bases and the J segment 2 bases; nucleotides outside the gene matches: 4. CDR3 length: 13 amino acids. From germline, CDR1 is KGHSH and CDR2 LQKENI. Here the CDR3 DNA reads TGTGCCAGCTTTGGACAGGAACAAGAGACCCAGTACTTC. Its translation is CASFGQEQETQYF. Full variable domain (outside the CDR3, taken from reference TRBV18 and TRBJ2-5): NAGVMQNPRHLVRRRGQEARLRCSPMKGHSHVYWYRQLPEEGLKFMVYLQKENIIDESGMPKERFSAEFPKEGPSILRIQQVVRGDSAAYFCASFGQEQETQYFGPGTRLLVL.

V and J are TRBV6-2 or TRBV6-3 and TRBJ2-5; 7 bases line up with TRBD2. Germline values: CDR1 MNHEY, CDR2 SVGEGT. The J segment lost 0 bases and the V segment lost 7 bases, leaving 5 bases of the junction unmatched. The CDR3 runs 14 residues. CDR3 in amino acids: CASIRDYNQETQYF. In nucleotides, the CDR3 is TGTGCCAGCATTCGGGACTACAACCAAGAGACCCAGTACTTC.

This clonotype was observed a few times. The rearrangement links TRBV14 to TRBJ2-7; D may match TRBD1 or TRBD2 (5 bases each). Germline CDR1 is SGHDN and CDR2 is FVKESK. V lost 3 bases and J lost 5, with 8 bases in between. The CDR3 has 12 amino acids. DNA of the CDR3: TGTGCCAGCAGCCACTGGGACCACGAGCAGTACTTC. This gives the protein CASSHWDHEQYF.

This clonotype was recorded a few times. The chain employs TRBV4-3 and TRBJ2-2; D possibly corresponds to TRBD1 (6 bases). In germline, CDR1 is LGHNA, CDR2 YSLEER. Trimming cost V 0 bases and J 6 bases, with 14 bases left between them. CDR3 size: 16 residues. CDR3 DNA sequence: TGCGCCAGCAGCCAAGATCCAGGGGTCTTGTCCGGGGAGCTGTTTTTT. This gives the protein CASSQDPGVLSGELFF.

The rearrangement links TRBV12-3 or TRBV12-4 to TRBJ1-6; D unclear. This CDR3 has 14 residues. Trimming removed 2 bases at V and 6 bases at J, with 8 bases between. CDR3 in DNA: TGTGCCAGCAGTTTAAGGAGAACTAATTCACCCCTCCACTTT. Encoded protein: CASSLRRTNSPLHF.

CDR3 sequence (DNA): TGTGCCAGCAGTTATATCGGGAACACTGAAGCTTTCTTT. Translating it yields CASSYIGNTEAFF. The chain recombines TRBV12-3 or TRBV12-4 with TRBJ1-1, with D hard to call. The CDR3 sequence is 13 residues long. The ends were cut back, 4 bases at V and 1 base at J, with 7 bases in the middle.

This clonotype has more than one count but fewer than ten. The V and J genes are TRBV20-1 and TRBJ2-5, with 7 nucleotides matching TRBD2. The J call may not be correct, given that the DNA end is closer to TRBJ2-1. Germline V gives CDR1 DFQATT, CDR2 SNEGSKA (reference sequence). The CDR3 is 15 residues long. DNA for the CDR3: TGCAGTGCCCTAATGGGGCACCTGGGGGGGAATGAGCAGTTCTTC. Its protein is CSALMGHLGGNEQFF.

In nucleotides, the CDR3 is TGTGCCAGCAGTTTCGACAGTTTAAACTCGGAGCAGTACTTC. Amino acids: CASSFDSLNSEQYF. The gene calls are TRBV28 and TRBJ2-7, with D possibly being TRBD1 (5 bases). CDR1 is MDHEN, CDR2 SYDVKM, per germline. The ends were cut back, 3 bases at V and 7 bases at J, with 16 bases in the middle. The CDR3 is 14 amino acids.

Of note for this clonotype: At one boundary the junction diverges from the germline segment, which might be a read error. The chain joins TRBV6-6 to TRBJ2-5; D call uncertain. The CDR3 spans 11 residues. Germline CDR1 and CDR2: MNHNY and SVGAGI (reference sequence). The CDR3 protein is CASSYSIEPNF. DNA for the CDR3: TGTGCCAGCAGTTACTCAATAGAGCCGAACTTC.

The V gene is TRBV7-2, the J gene TRBJ2-2; D is perhaps TRBD2 (6 bases). Germline V CDR1 and CDR2: SGHTA, FQGNSA. V shed 3 bases and J shed 4 bases, with 12 bases lying between them. The length of the CDR3 is 15 residues. CDR3 in DNA: TGTGCCAGCAGCTTGAGGGGAGCGGGCACCGGGGAGCTGTTTTTT. Encoded protein: CASSLRGAGTGELFF.

This sequence joins TRBV9 and TRBJ2-3; D tentatively fits TRBD1 or TRBD2 (5 bases each). Germline V gives CDR1 SGDLS, CDR2 YYNGEE. V shed 3 bases and J shed 0 bases, with 20 bases lying between them. The CDR3 length is 18 residues. The CDR3 DNA reads as TGTGCCAGCAGCGGGGACCCCGACCCAATATACAGCACAGATACGCAGTATTTT. This encodes CASSGDPDPIYSTDTQYF.

The chain joins TRBV12-3 or TRBV12-4 to TRBJ1-2; D unclear. V was shortened by 5 bases and J by 2 bases, with 6 bases between the two germline ends. The CDR3 spans 12 residues. In DNA form, the CDR3 reads TGTGCCAGCAGTCGGATGAACTATGGCTACACCTTC. Its translation is CASSRMNYGYTF.

V gene TRBV28 combines with J gene TRBJ1-1, with no clear D. V shed 6 bases and J shed 2 bases, with 7 bases lying between them. This CDR3 contains 12 residues. The germline CDR1 and CDR2 sequences are MDHEN and SYDVKM. The CDR3: CASRLLNTEAFF. The CDR3, as DNA: TGTGCCAGCAGGCTACTAAACACTGAAGCTTTCTTT.

Concerning this clonotype itself: One junction end disagrees with the germline gene, perhaps due to a read error. The chain uses TRBV29-1 and TRBJ1-4; 7 nucleotides agree with TRBD1. The CDR3 totals 15 residues. Germline V gene sequence: CDR1 SQVTM, CDR2 ANQGSEA. Written as DNA, the CDR3 is TGCAGCGTTGTATTGAGGGGGCCTACTAATGAAAAACCGTTTTTT. Amino acids: CSVVLRGPTNEKPFF.

This clonotype was picked up many times. This chain joins TRBV27 and TRBJ2-7; D call uncertain. Per the germline V gene, CDR1 is MNHEY and CDR2 is SMNVEV (reference sequence). The CDR3 length is 11 residues. V lost 4 bases, J lost 5 bases, and 6 bases lay in between. The CDR3 DNA reads as TGTGCCAGCAGTTCGCGCGACGAGCAGTACTTC. Its translation is CASSSRDEQYF.

V and J are TRBV12-3 or TRBV12-4 and TRBJ2-3, with TRBD2 matching 13 bases. V lost 6 bases, J lost 6 bases, and 6 bases stayed unmatched. This CDR3 comprises 15 residues. CDR3 DNA: TGTGCCAGCAGCCGGACTAGCGGGAGAATTGATACGCAGTATTTT. It codes for CASSRTSGRIDTQYF.

J is TRBJ1-1 and V is TRBV5-1; TRBD1 matches 7 bases. The CDR3 is 16 amino acids. Germline V gives CDR1 SGHRS, CDR2 YFSETQ. V lost 4 bases to trimming and J lost 5 bases; unmatched junction nucleotides: 14. CDR3 amino acids: CASSVTGDLVGTEAFF. CDR3 sequence (DNA): TGCGCCAGCAGCGTTACAGGGGATCTTGTCGGGACTGAAGCTTTCTTT.

This clonotype was picked up a small number of times. This sequence joins TRBV18 and TRBJ1-3; tentatively, D is TRBD1 (5 bases). Per the germline V gene, CDR1 is KGHSH and CDR2 is LQKENI. Trimming left V 0 bases short and J 0 bases short, with 15 bases between. This CDR3 has 18 amino acids. The DNA for the CDR3 is TGTGCCAGCTCACCACCGGGACGGGCAGGGAGCTCTGGAAACACCATATATTTT. Residues: CASSPPGRAGSSGNTIYF.

This clonotype was seen a few times. The chain combines TRBV15 with TRBJ2-3; the D is unclear. The CDR3 is made up of 14 amino acids. V was pared by 1 base and J by 5 bases, with 10 bases between. Germline CDR1 LNHNV, CDR2 YYDKDF (reference sequence). Here the CDR3 reads CATSRVGLEDTQYF. For the CDR3, the DNA is TGTGCCACCAGCAGAGTCGGGCTGGAAGATACGCAGTATTTT.

This clonotype turned up a few times. V and J are TRBV19 and TRBJ2-5; 7 nucleotides line up with TRBD1. CDR1 LNHDA and CDR2 SQIVND come from the germline V gene (reference sequence). Trimming removed 5 bases from V and 5 bases from J; junction bases left unmatched: 11. The CDR3 is 15 amino acids. CDR3: CASSDPGQPPETQYF. For the CDR3, the DNA is TGTGCCAGTAGTGACCCGGGACAGCCGCCGGAGACCCAGTACTTC.

The chain recombines TRBV2 with TRBJ2-7; the D is unclear. This CDR3 is built from 13 residues. V was clipped by 4 bases and J by 7 bases, with 14 bases between them. The germline CDR1 and CDR2 sequences are SNHLY and FYNNEI. CDR3 residues: CASSGTLLREQYF. CDR3 nucleotides: TGTGCCAGCAGTGGGACCCTCCTGAGGGAGCAGTACTTC.

There are a few counts of this clonotype. The chain recombines TRBV7-9 with TRBJ2-7; 10 bases map to TRBD2. The CDR3 sequence is 15 residues long. Germline V gene sequence: CDR1 SEHNR, CDR2 FQNEAQ (reference sequence). The J segment lost 2 bases and the V segment lost 4 bases, leaving 5 bases of the junction unmatched. The CDR3 spells CASSSVSGGPYEQYF. The CDR3 DNA is TGTGCCAGCAGCTCCGTTAGCGGGGGGCCCTACGAGCAGTACTTC.

This chain connects TRBV7-2 to TRBJ2-7; TRBD2 matches 8 bases. V was pared by 5 bases and J by 4 bases, with 7 bases of the junction left unmatched. This CDR3 is built from 14 residues. The V gene's germline CDR1 is SGHTA and CDR2 FQGNSA. The CDR3 reads CASSTYEREYEQYF. CDR3 coding DNA: TGTGCCAGCAGCACATACGAGCGGGAGTACGAGCAGTACTTC.